What follows is one T cell receptor (beta chain) and its context. Which antigen it targets is not known. One base separates it from a far larger clone, so it is likely a read error. Using the deep immunoSEQ assay, multiplex PCR amplified TCR CDR3 regions from genomic DNA. For each cell subset, the extracted genomic DNA was distributed evenly across all wells of several immunoSEQ 96-well plates, and each plate served as one replicate. For sorted subsets, roughly 200 ng of genomic DNA, equivalent to 30,000 or so T cell genomes, went into each replicate PCR. Purified libraries were measured with a Qubit 3.0 fluorometer, size-checked on a Bioanalyzer 2100, and measured again with the KAPA Library Quantification kit. Every immunoSEQ 96-well plate was sequenced on a dedicated single-read 150-cycle Illumina NextSeq 550 flow cell. Under the source paper's analysis protocol: Because the immunoSEQ output included only junctional sequences and no quality scores, the filtering could not be the same as the filtering used for full-length reads. Sequences were annotated with PyIR, a Python wrapper for IgBLAST v1.9, and V/J genes and CDR3 were assigned using IMGT germline references. Reads with weak V/J assignments (E-value above 1e-6), missing CDR3, stop codons, out-of-frame junctions, or ambiguous translated residues were removed. V3J clonotypes were defined by identical inferred V gene, J gene, and CDR3 amino acid sequence. Percentage overlap between repertoires was computed as shared unique clonotypes divided by the size of the smaller repertoire. Repertoire richness was assessed with RTK rarefaction, the Chao1 estimator, and Recon v2.1 estimates of unobserved clonotypes. For all TCRbeta clonotypes obtained by the gDNA method from a few donors, generation probabilities were computed with OLGA. TCRdb limited this immuneACCESS table to in-frame rearrangements with V and J called. A share of clones is missing; checked studies link under half to unresolved V genes, and the rest is unexplained. Clonal size and the V and J genes are those of that table, whereas D and trimming came from the DNA. The sample table holds roughly 680,000 clones, of which 55% to 75% were seen once. Around 1.7% of the sample lies in the top ten.

The sample comes from a study of shared clonotypes between healthy human individuals (dated by TCRdb to 2018 to 2021). Notes on the research overall: The cohort included three men and a couple of women between 18 and 49 years of age. For each donor, three plates each were used for CD4 naive and CD4 memory, two plates were used for CD8 naive, and one plate was used for CD8 memory. To estimate repertoire size and how much clonotype sharing occurs between individuals, the study deeply sequenced the blood TCR repertoires of five healthy adults. To increase sequencing depth and limit assay-specific biases, different laboratories used diverse techniques to prepare libraries and sequence TCR repertoires. Per donor, leukapheresis produced somewhere between about 0.94 and 8.9 billion PBMCs. Overall study results and their limits: The genetic and exposure-history diversity represented was limited by the small number of donors. Sampling was restricted to blood, and TCR repertoires in tissue are likely to differ from TCR repertoires in blood. Compared with non-shared clonotypes, clonotypes shared by all four sorted-subset donors had higher generation probabilities. Incomplete sequencing was indicated by rarefaction of sorted-subset datasets, despite the large sequencing depth. Approximately 5% of naive CD4, approximately 3.7% of naive CD8, approximately 2% of memory CD4, and over 0.35% of memory CD8 clonotypes were shared across several donors. Naive subsets generally had larger estimated clonotype richness than memory subsets did. Pairwise subsampling indicated that sequencing depth was expected to affect the degree of clonotype sharing among donors.

From the cysteine through the phenylalanine, the CDR3 covers 13 amino acids. Only the CDR3 portion is preserved as DNA: 39 bases, with reading frame beginning at the first base. According to the germline V gene, CDR1 reads MNHNS and CDR2 reads SASEGT. The junction shows trimming of 8 bases on V and 6 bases on J, plus 17 bases between the germline ends. Healthy HIV-negative adults with no recently reported acute infections or vaccinations were included as donors. Every donor was a Caucasian adult living in Nashville, Tennessee, USA. CD4+ T cells were enriched by magnetic negative selection, after which naive cells were positively selected on CD45RA and the negative fraction was taken as the memory subset. Blood was collected by leukapheresis, and PBMCs were isolated by Ficoll-Histopaque density gradient centrifugation and then cryopreserved in liquid nitrogen vapor phase. Analytical flow cytometry was used to check the purity and quantity of each magnetically sorted T cell population. Genomic DNA was isolated from each sorted fraction and quantified by UV absorbance on a Nanodrop 2000c.

This chain joins TRBV6-1 to TRBJ2-7, and TRBD1 may be the D gene, going by 6 matching bases. This sequence originates from a woman in her thirties in good health. Source material: memory CD4+ T cells sorted from blood. Per the publication, the cell subset or site label means: CD45RA-negative fraction. The DNA sequence follows: TGTGCCAGCCGGGACATCCCCCACCCCGAGCAGTACTTC. It encodes CASRDIPHPEQYF.